This TCR beta chain was identified in a study of blood T cells in healthy people across ages. Broader study findings: The diversity estimates, figures obtained from one million T cells, were considered underestimates. Long-lived donors carried more naive CD4+ cells and greater diversity than aged donors. Older age coincided with a roughly linear decline in TCR beta diversity per million T cells.

This clonotype came up many times. Its antigen remains unknown. A J-beta primer mix and a sample-barcoded 5' primer were used in a second PCR of about 7 to 12 cycles. All cDNA molecules were each tagged by a template-switch adaptor with 12 random nucleotides. TCRdb fed the 5' RACE reads into MiXCR, producing one record per CDR3 protein. This table holds fewer than 700,000 distinct CDR3 sequences, around 38% found once. The CDR3 consists of 14 residues. V lost 0 bases and J 4 bases, leaving 10 bases between the germline ends. CDR1 SGHRS and CDR2 YFSETQ come from the germline V gene. The chain couples TRBV5-1 to TRBJ1-2, with D possibly matching TRBD1 (5 bases). Material: blood. The sequence was collected from an elderly man in good health. The CDR3 nucleotides read TGCGCCAGCAGCTTGGAACAGGCACGCTATGGCTACACCTTC. Encoded protein: CASSLEQARYGYTF.